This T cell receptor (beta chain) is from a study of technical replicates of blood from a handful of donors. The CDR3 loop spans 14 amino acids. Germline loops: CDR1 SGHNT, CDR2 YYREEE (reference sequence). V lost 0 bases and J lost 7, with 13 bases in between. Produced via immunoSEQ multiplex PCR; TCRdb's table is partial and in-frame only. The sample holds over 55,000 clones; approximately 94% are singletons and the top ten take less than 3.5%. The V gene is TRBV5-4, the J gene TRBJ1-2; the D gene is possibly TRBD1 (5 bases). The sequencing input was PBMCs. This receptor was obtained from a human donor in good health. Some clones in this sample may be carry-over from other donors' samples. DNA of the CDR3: TGTGCCAGCAGCTTGGTTCCAGGGCAGGTTGGCTACACCTTC. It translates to CASSLVPGQVGYTF.